These 6 T cell receptor beta chains were all obtained from the same sample, sequenced in a study of cytomegalovirus exposure and HLA in healthy donors. Repertoires were generated with immunoSEQ multiplex PCR, while TCRdb's copy carries only in-frame clones and drops some. In the table there are about 160,000 clones, nearly 90% of which are singletons. Sequencing was carried out using PBMCs. Receptors were obtained from a man aged 18 to 35 in good health and CMV-seropositive.

The chain is built from TRBV5-4 and TRBJ2-5; tentative D call: TRBD1 (5 bases). The ends were cut back, 4 bases at V and 7 bases at J, with 17 bases in the middle. CDR1 SGHNT and CDR2 YYREEE come from the germline V gene (reference sequence). This CDR3 spans 14 amino acids. The CDR3: CASSQIKGYGTQYF. The CDR3 DNA is TGTGCCAGCAGCCAGATTAAGGGGTACGGGACCCAGTACTTC. Together with reference TRBV5-4 and TRBJ2-5, the CDR3 gives the full variable domain: ETGVTQSPTHLIKTRGQQVTLRCSSQSGHNTVSWYQQALGQGPQFIFQYYREEENGRGNFPPRFSGLQFPNYSSELNVNALELDDSALYLCASSQIKGYGTQYFGPGTRLLVL.

V usage is TRBV7-4 and J usage is TRBJ1-4; tentatively, D is TRBD1 (6 bases). The CDR3 extends over 13 amino acids. Germline V gene sequence: CDR1 SGHVT, CDR2 SQSDAQ. V gave up 11 bases and J gave up 7 bases, with 17 bases separating them. Here the CDR3 reads CAWKGTFGEKLFF. DNA of the CDR3: TGTGCCTGGAAAGGGACATTTGGTGAAAAACTGTTTTTT.

CDR3 bases: TGTGCCAGCAGTTACTCAATCGGGGGTGAGCAGTTCTTC. Translation gives CASSYSIGGEQFF. The chain has TRBV6-6 and TRBJ2-1, with D perhaps matching TRBD2 (6 bases). Germline CDR1 reads MNHNY; CDR2 reads SVGAGI (reference sequence). The length of the CDR3 is 13 residues. The ends were cut back, 0 bases at V and 9 bases at J, with 9 bases in the middle.

The rearrangement uses TRBV6-5 and TRBJ2-3; 7 positions agree with TRBD2. CDR1 is MNHEY, CDR2 SVGAGI, per germline. This CDR3 contains 14 residues. J lost 1 base, V lost 10 bases, and 8 bases had no gene match. The CDR3 sequence is CATMLAARTDTQYF. The DNA of the CDR3 is TGTGCCACCATGCTAGCGGCCCGCACAGATACGCAGTATTTT.

The chain uses TRBV6-1 and TRBJ1-5, with D perhaps matching TRBD1 (5 bases). The CDR3 has 16 amino acids. Germline-derived CDR1 and CDR2 are MNHNS and SASEGT. Trimming shortened V by 2 bases and J by 7 bases, and 18 bases separated the two germline ends. In DNA form, the CDR3 reads TGTGCCAGCAGTGAAAGAACAGGCGGGGCAGGGCAGCCCCAGCATTTT. This translates into CASSERTGGAGQPQHF.

This clone has just one count. The chain joins TRBV19 to TRBJ2-2, with TRBD1 matching 8 bases. This CDR3 comprises 14 residues. V lost 9 bases and J lost 4; bases outside the gene matches: 7. Germline CDR1 reads LNHDA; CDR2 reads SQIVND (reference sequence). Here the CDR3 DNA reads TGTGCCAGCGGGGACAGGAGAAGCACCGGGGAGCTGTTTTTT. It yields the protein CASGDRRSTGELFF.